The subject of this entry is one T cell receptor beta chain. Germline lookup yields CDR1 SGHTA and CDR2 FQGNSA. The J segment lost 0 bases and the V segment lost 0 bases, leaving 2 bases of the junction unmatched. The CDR3 is made up of 15 amino acids. Clones were sequenced by immunoSEQ multiplex PCR, and TCRdb holds only the in-frame ones, with some missing. The sample has 120,000 or so clones, about four fifths seen once. The data are from a study of blood T cell repertoires in COVID-19. The chain uses TRBV7-2 and TRBJ2-7, with 7 bases identical to TRBD2. The sample consisted of peripheral blood. This TCR came from a man younger than 45 with COVID-19, enrolled during active disease. The CDR3, as DNA: TGTGCCAGCAGCTTAGCGCGGGGGAGCTCCTACGAGCAGTACTTC. This translates into CASSLARGSSYEQYF.